This TCR beta chain derives from a study of blood T cell repertoires in COVID-19. Study summary: The United States, Italy and Spain provided the acute and convalescent COVID-19 samples. In each case, the material was cDNA or gDNA derived from T cells, B-cell-depleted T cells, or PBMCs.

In germline, CDR1 is SGHTA, CDR2 FQGNSA. Trimming took 3 bases from V and 3 from J, leaving 12 bases between them. The CDR3 contains 14 residues. Authors' processing steps: The authors estimated nucleated cell counts from reference gene primer amplification. Clones were read by immunoSEQ multiplex PCR, and TCRdb kept only the in-frame ones, dropping some. V and J calls plus clone size are reproduced from that table; the DNA served to infer D and trimming. Among about 110,000 clones, around nine tenths were seen once, and the ten largest hold approximately 4.7%. The chain recombines TRBV7-2 with TRBJ2-7; a weak D match, TRBD1 (6 bases). The source of this sequence is a man aged 40-49 years with acute or convalescent COVID-19. The specimen sequenced was peripheral blood. For the CDR3, the DNA is TGTGCCAGCAGCTTGCCGGGACAAAACTACGAGCAGTACTTC. Translation gives CASSLPGQNYEQYF.